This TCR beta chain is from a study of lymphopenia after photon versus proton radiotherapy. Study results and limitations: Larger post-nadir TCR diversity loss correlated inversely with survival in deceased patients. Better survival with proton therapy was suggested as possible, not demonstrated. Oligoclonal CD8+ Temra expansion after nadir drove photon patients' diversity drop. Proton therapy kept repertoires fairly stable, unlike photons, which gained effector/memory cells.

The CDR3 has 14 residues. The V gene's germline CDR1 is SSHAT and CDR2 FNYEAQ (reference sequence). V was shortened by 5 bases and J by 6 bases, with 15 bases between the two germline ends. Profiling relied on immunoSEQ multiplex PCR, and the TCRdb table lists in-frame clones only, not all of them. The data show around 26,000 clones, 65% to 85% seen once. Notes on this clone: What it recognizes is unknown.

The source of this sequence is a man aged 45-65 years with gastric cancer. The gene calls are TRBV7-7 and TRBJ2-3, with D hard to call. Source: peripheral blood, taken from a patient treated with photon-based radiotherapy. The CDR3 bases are TGTGCCAGCAGCCTGGACGCCCAGTCTGATACGCAGTATTTT. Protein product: CASSLDAQSDTQYF. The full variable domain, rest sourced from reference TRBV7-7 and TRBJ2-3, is GAGVSQSPRYKVTKRGQDVTLRCDPISSHATLYWYQQALGQGPEFLTYFNYEAQPDKSGLPSDRFSAERPEGSISTLTIQRTEQRDSAMYRCASSLDAQSDTQYFGPGTRLTVL.